These 23 T cell receptor beta chains were all obtained from the same sample, sequenced in a study of beta chain features in type 1 diabetes. The whole isolated RNA underwent reverse transcription, so sequencing captured expressed TCRB transcripts. Assay: immunoSEQ multiplex PCR; the TCRdb copy retains only in-frame clones and omits some. The sample has some 60,000 clones, about 60% seen once. The sequencing sample was made of Tregs from blood. The receptor source for this set is a young woman in good health.

The rearrangement joins TRBV6-5 to TRBJ1-1, with 8 bases fitting TRBD1. This CDR3 spans 13 amino acids. The junction had 7 bases not matched to a gene; V was cut back by 5 bases and J by 8 bases. Germline assignment: CDR1 MNHEY and CDR2 SVGAGI. The CDR3 DNA sequence: TGTGCCAGCAGTCCCCGGACAGGGTTCGAAGCTTTCTTT. Its translation is CASSPRTGFEAFF.

This chain links TRBV6-6 with TRBJ2-7; 11 bases agree with TRBD2. The CDR3 is 14 amino acids. V gave up 4 bases and J gave up 5 bases; unmatched junction bases: 4. Germline V gene data show CDR1 as MNHNY and CDR2 as SVGAGI (reference sequence). In nucleotides, the CDR3 is TGTGCCAGCAGTTCGACTAGCGGGACCCACGAGCAGTACTTC. Protein sequence: CASSSTSGTHEQYF.

This chain connects TRBV5-1 to TRBJ1-1; TRBD1 aligns across 7 bases. Trimming at V came to 4 bases and at J to 4 bases, leaving 7 bases not matched to a gene. CDR3 length: 14 amino acids. Germline values: CDR1 SGHRS, CDR2 YFSETQ. The CDR3 loop is CASSPRQGTTEAFF. The DNA for the CDR3 is TGCGCCAGCAGCCCAAGACAGGGTACCACTGAAGCTTTCTTT.

Notes on this clone: An end of the junction differs from the germline gene, which may be a read error. The chain employs TRBV5-8 and TRBJ2-2, with TRBD1 matching 11 bases. The CDR3 loop spans 16 amino acids. From germline, CDR1 is SGHTS and CDR2 YDEGEE. The CDR3 DNA follows: TGTGCCAGCAGCCACGGACAGGGGGCTGACACCGGGAAGCTGTTTTTT. As protein: CASSHGQGADTGKLFF.

The chain recombines TRBV5-1 with TRBJ2-7, with unresolved D. V lost 1 base and J lost 6, with 11 bases in between. Germline values: CDR1 SGHRS, CDR2 YFSETQ. This CDR3 has 13 amino acids. Here the CDR3 DNA reads TGCGCCAGCAGCTTGAGGCGGTCGAGCGAGCAGTACTTC. Translated, it gives CASSLRRSSEQYF.

V is TRBV18 and J is TRBJ1-5; the D gene is possibly TRBD1 (6 bases). The CDR3 extends over 14 amino acids. Germline lookup yields CDR1 KGHSH and CDR2 LQKENI. Trimming stripped 5 bases from V and 3 bases from J, with 11 bases between. The CDR3 is CASSSGQPNQPQHF. In nucleotides, the CDR3 is TGTGCCAGCTCATCAGGACAGCCCAATCAGCCCCAGCATTTT.

This clone has more than one count but fewer than ten. This chain uses TRBV19 with TRBJ2-5; D ambiguous. CDR3 length: 13 residues. Germline V gives CDR1 LNHDA, CDR2 SQIVND (reference sequence). V dropped 1 base and J dropped 4 bases, with 7 bases sitting between them. CDR3 sequence: CASSIAVRETQYF. DNA for the CDR3: TGTGCCAGTAGTATAGCGGTTCGAGAGACCCAGTACTTC. Filled out from reference TRBV19 and TRBJ2-5, the complete variable domain reads DGGITQSPKYLFRKEGQNVTLSCEQNLNHDAMYWYRQDPGQGLRLIYYSQIVNDFQKGDIAEGYSVSREKKESFPLTVTSAQKNPTAFYLCASSIAVRETQYFGPGTRLLVL.

The CDR3 bases are TGTGCCAGCAGCTTAGGTTTCCCGGGACTAGCGGGGGGAGATGGTTCCTACGAGCAGTACTTC. Translated: CASSLGFPGLAGGDGSYEQYF. This chain links TRBV7-6 with TRBJ2-7, with 15 bases that match TRBD2. The CDR3 extends over 21 amino acids. V lost 1 base to trimming and J lost 1 base; unmatched junction nucleotides: 14. Germline V gene sequence: CDR1 SGHVS, CDR2 FNYEAQ.

This clone has more than one count but fewer than ten. The rearrangement links TRBV6-1 to TRBJ1-1; D may be TRBD1 (6 bases). Trimming left V 2 bases short and J 1 base short, with 20 bases between. Germline V gene sequence: CDR1 MNHNS, CDR2 SASEGT. The CDR3 runs 18 residues. The CDR3 region is CASSERTGPTLGNTEAFF. DNA of the CDR3: TGTGCCAGCAGTGAAAGAACAGGGCCCACATTGGGGAACACTGAAGCTTTCTTT.

This chain connects TRBV5-1 to TRBJ2-7, with a tentative D call TRBD1 (6 bases). V was pared by 0 bases and J by 3 bases, with 10 bases between. Per the germline V gene, CDR1 is SGHRS and CDR2 is YFSETQ. The length of the CDR3 is 14 residues. CDR3 in amino acids: CASSLGQAVYEQYF. The DNA of the CDR3 is TGCGCCAGCAGCTTGGGACAGGCCGTCTACGAGCAGTACTTC.

J is TRBJ2-7 and V is TRBV5-4, with TRBD2 matching 10 bases. Trimming at V came to 2 bases and at J to 6 bases, leaving 14 bases not matched to a gene. The CDR3 runs 17 residues. Germline CDR1 SGHNT, CDR2 YYREEE (reference sequence). The CDR3 sequence: CASSFSSGRAWGGEQYF. The DNA for the CDR3 is TGTGCCAGCAGCTTTTCCAGCGGGAGGGCCTGGGGCGGCGAGCAGTACTTC.

This clone showed up just a few times. J is TRBJ2-1 and V is TRBV6-6; unclear D gene. The CDR3 is 14 residues long. The V end was cut by 4 bases, the J end by 2 bases, with 9 bases between. Germline CDR1 is MNHNY and CDR2 is SVGAGI (reference sequence). CDR3: CASSFGPAYNEQFF. Written as DNA, the CDR3 is TGTGCCAGCAGTTTTGGGCCTGCCTACAATGAGCAGTTCTTC.

This sequence joins TRBV5-6 and TRBJ2-7; 7 nucleotides match TRBD2. Germline V gene sequence: CDR1 SGHDT, CDR2 YYEEEE. J gave up 4 bases and V 0 bases, and 7 bases lay outside the gene matches. The CDR3 contains 15 residues. Here the CDR3 reads CASSLVGTTVYEQYF. CDR3 bases: TGTGCCAGCAGCTTGGTTGGGACTACCGTGTACGAGCAGTACTTC.

V gene TRBV6-5 combines with J gene TRBJ1-1, with D perhaps TRBD1 (6 bases). V lost 5 bases and J lost 8, with 15 bases in between. Germline assignment: CDR1 MNHEY and CDR2 SVGAGI. The CDR3 sequence is 13 residues long. CDR3 residues: CASSTPDRPEAFF. The CDR3 coding sequence is TGTGCCAGCAGTACGCCGGACAGACCCGAAGCTTTCTTT.

This clone was detected only a few times. The chain employs TRBV5-1 and TRBJ1-4; D remains ambiguous. The CDR3 totals 15 residues. V was pared by 5 bases and J by 3 bases, with 14 bases between. Germline V CDR1 and CDR2: SGHRS, YFSETQ. CDR3 protein: CASRGTVTPNEKLFF. CDR3 in DNA: TGCGCCAGCAGGGGTACAGTTACCCCTAATGAAAAACTGTTTTTT.

The genes are TRBV28 and TRBJ2-3, with 8 bases identical to TRBD1. The germline V gene has CDR1 MDHEN and CDR2 SYDVKM. The J segment lost 1 base and the V segment lost 6 bases, leaving 3 bases of the junction unmatched. This CDR3 has 14 amino acids. CDR3 in DNA: TGTGCCAGCAGCAACAGGGGGGGCACAGATACGCAGTATTTT. Translation gives CASSNRGGTDTQYF.

The chain is built from TRBV15 and TRBJ2-3, with TRBD1 identical over 9 bases. The CDR3 extends over 13 amino acids. The V gene end was trimmed by 3 bases and the J gene end by 5 bases; junction bases not matched to a gene: 0. Per the germline V gene, CDR1 is LNHNV and CDR2 is YYDKDF (reference sequence). Here the CDR3 DNA reads TGTGCCACCAGCAGGACAGGGGGAGATACGCAGTATTTT. The encoded protein is CATSRTGGDTQYF.

The V call is TRBV7-9, the J call TRBJ2-1, with D tentatively TRBD1 (5 bases). Trimming pared 1 base from V and 2 bases from J, leaving 21 bases between. CDR1 and CDR2 (germline): SEHNR, FQNEAQ (reference sequence). The CDR3 is made up of 19 amino acids. CDR3 sequence: CASSLGRAVLLVAYNEQFF. The DNA of the CDR3 is TGTGCCAGCAGCTTAGGCAGGGCCGTACTTTTGGTGGCCTACAATGAGCAGTTCTTC. The full variable domain, completed using reference TRBV7-9 and TRBJ2-1, is DTGVSQNPRHKITKRGQNVTFRCDPISEHNRLYWYRQTLGQGPEFLTYFQNEAQLEKSRLLSDRFSAERPKGSFSTLEIQRTEQGDSAMYLCASSLGRAVLLVAYNEQFFGPGTRLTVL.

This clone has more than one count but fewer than ten. This CDR3 is CASRTPVGAWQYF. The CDR3 region has the DNA TGTGCCAGCAGGACCCCCGTGGGCGCCTGGCAGTACTTC. The V call is TRBV28, the J call TRBJ2-7; D unclear. The CDR3 consists of 13 residues. V lost 6 bases and J lost 9, with 18 bases in between. The germline V gene encodes CDR1 MDHEN and CDR2 SYDVKM.

The genes are TRBV5-5 and TRBJ2-7; D possibly corresponds to TRBD2 (6 bases). CDR1 is SGHKS, CDR2 YYEKEE, per germline (reference sequence). The length of the CDR3 is 13 residues. Deletions cut 7 bases from V and 4 bases from J, with 15 bases between. The CDR3 reads CASGPGTLYEQYF. The CDR3 DNA sequence: TGTGCCAGCGGCCCCGGGACTTTGTACGAGCAGTACTTC.

This chain joins TRBV5-1 and TRBJ1-1; D gene uncertain. The CDR3 spans 12 residues. V shed 4 bases and J shed 1 base, with 5 bases lying between them. Germline CDR1 and CDR2: SGHRS and YFSETQ. The CDR3 DNA sequence: TGCGCCAGCAGCCAACAGAACACTGAAGCTTTCTTT. It translates to CASSQQNTEAFF.

Notes on this clone: At one end, the junction sequence differs from germline, possibly due to a read error. This sample also contains other DNA sequences that code for the same CDR3. The CDR3 sequence is CSVPRDRGYYNEQFF. In DNA form, the CDR3 reads TGCAGCGTACCGCGGGACAGGGGGTACTACAATGAACAGTTCTTC. This rearrangement joins TRBV29-1 to TRBJ2-1; 11 bases are a match to TRBD1. This CDR3 has 15 amino acids. Per the germline V gene, CDR1 is SQVTM and CDR2 is ANQGSEA.

The V gene is TRBV5-1, the J gene TRBJ2-1, with 11 bases lining up with TRBD1. CDR1 is SGHRS, CDR2 YFSETQ, per germline. Trimming cost V 0 bases and J 3 bases; bases outside gene matches: 2. The CDR3 is made up of 16 amino acids. CDR3 nucleotide sequence: TGCGCCAGCAGCTTGGCCGGGACAGGGGGCTACAATGAGCAGTTCTTC. Amino acids: CASSLAGTGGYNEQFF.